This T cell receptor (beta chain) came from a study of blood T cell repertoires in COVID-19. For the study at large: Sites in the United States, Italy and Spain provided acute and convalescent COVID-19 samples. T cells, B-cell-depleted T cells, or PBMCs provided the cDNA or gDNA that served as material.

The table lists this clone with a count of one. The authors' processing: Counts of nucleated cells, estimated from reference gene primer amplification, were obtained. Libraries were prepared by immunoSEQ multiplex PCR; TCRdb keeps only in-frame clonotypes and omits some of them. The V and J calls and clone size are taken from that table; D and trimming were inferred from the DNA. Of some 160,000 clones in the sample, roughly 74% were seen once. This TCR derives from a woman of 80 years or more with acute or convalescent COVID-19. Sequenced: peripheral blood.

CDR3 amino acids: CASSRDYGELFF. The CDR3 DNA is TGCGCCAGCAGCCGGGACTACGGGGAGCTGTTTTTT. The genes are TRBV5-1 and TRBJ2-2; TRBD2 matches at 7 bases. This CDR3 spans 12 amino acids. After removal of 4 bases from V and 7 bases from J, the junction contained 1 base not matched to a gene. CDR1 is SGHRS and CDR2 is YFSETQ in the germline V gene.